The sequence of this T cell receptor (beta chain) was determined in a study of radiation and T cells in renal cell carcinoma. Overall study: Nephrectomy followed 15 Gy stereotactic body radiation by 4 weeks. Study results and limitations: In blood, top tumor clones expanded by 2 weeks, shrinking by 4.

Some clones are missing from TCRdb's copy, which holds only in-frame ones; the method was immunoSEQ multiplex PCR. The sample records about 130,000 clones, roughly 85% being singletons. This clone was counted a few times. Its antigen remains unidentified. This sample's time point: baseline pretreatment blood. As for treatment: 15 Gy SBRT to primary tumor, nephrectomy 4 weeks later. This CDR3 spans 16 amino acids. CDR1 and CDR2 from the germline V gene are SGHRS and YFSETQ. J gave up 4 bases and V 2 bases, and 11 bases lay outside the gene matches. Sample: blood, taken from a patient whose treatment included radiotherapy and nephrectomy. The chain carries TRBV5-1 and TRBJ1-2, with 7 nucleotides matching TRBD1. The clonotype comes from a woman aged 55-70 years with renal cell carcinoma. CDR3 amino acids: CASSFTTPGTAYGYTF. CDR3 bases: TGCGCCAGCAGCTTCACGACACCCGGGACAGCCTATGGCTACACCTTC. The full variable domain, with the rest looked up from reference TRBV5-1 and TRBJ1-2, is KAGVTQTPRYLIKTRGQQVTLSCSPISGHRSVSWYQQTPGQGLQFLFEYFSETQRNKGNFPGRFSGRQFSNSRSEMNVSTLELGDSALYLCASSFTTPGTAYGYTFGSGTRLTVV.